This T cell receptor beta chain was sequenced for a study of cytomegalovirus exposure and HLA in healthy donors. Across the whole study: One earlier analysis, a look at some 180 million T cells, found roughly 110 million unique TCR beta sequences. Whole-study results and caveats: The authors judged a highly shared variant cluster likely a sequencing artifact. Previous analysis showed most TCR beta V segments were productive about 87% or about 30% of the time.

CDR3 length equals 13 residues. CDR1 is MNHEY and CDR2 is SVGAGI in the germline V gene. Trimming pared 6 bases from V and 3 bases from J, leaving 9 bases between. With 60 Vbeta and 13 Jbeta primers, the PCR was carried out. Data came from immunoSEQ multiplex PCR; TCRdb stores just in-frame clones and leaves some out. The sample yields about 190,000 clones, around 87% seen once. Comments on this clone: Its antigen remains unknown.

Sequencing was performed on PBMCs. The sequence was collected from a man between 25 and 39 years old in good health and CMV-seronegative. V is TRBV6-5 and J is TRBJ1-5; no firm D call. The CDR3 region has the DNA TGTGCCAGCAGCCCACACCCCAATCAGCCCCAGCATTTT. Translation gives CASSPHPNQPQHF.